These 29 T cell receptor beta chains were sequenced from one sample in a study of T-cell reconstitution after alpha-beta-depleted transplantation in children. During its preparation, the TCRbeta library received unique molecular identifiers. From the PCR reads, TCRdb called clonotypes with MiXCR, one entry per CDR3 protein. This sample has roughly 190,000 distinct CDR3 sequences, with about 14% found just once. The sample in question was PBMCs from the stem cell graft donor, obtained from the stem cell graft. All receptors derive from a human donor who donated a stem cell graft to a child with acute lymphoblastic leukemia.

The chain carries TRBV20-1 and TRBJ2-7, with 13 bases aligning to TRBD2. Germline CDR1 and CDR2: DFQATT and SNEGSKA (reference sequence). Trimming at V came to 1 base and at J to 0 bases, leaving 9 bases not matched to a gene. CDR3 length: 18 residues. The CDR3 here is CSARGHGTSGESSYEQYF. CDR3 coding DNA: TGCAGTGCTAGAGGACATGGGACTAGCGGGGAGAGCTCCTACGAGCAGTACTTC.

This clonotype was detected many times. V is TRBV20-1 and J is TRBJ2-3; the D is unclear. Germline CDR1 reads DFQATT; CDR2 reads SNEGSKA (reference sequence). V was cut by 3 bases and J by 0 bases, with 19 bases left in between. The CDR3 sequence is 17 residues long. CDR3 residues: CSASGIEFSTSTDTQYF. Written as DNA, the CDR3 is TGCAGTGCTAGTGGGATCGAATTCTCAACTAGCACAGATACGCAGTATTTT.

This clonotype was observed many times. The rearrangement links TRBV20-1 to TRBJ2-4, with TRBD2 identical over 10 bases. Germline V lookup: CDR1 DFQATT, CDR2 SNEGSKA (reference sequence). With 6 bases clipped from V and 7 bases from J, the junction kept 15 bases outside the gene matches. CDR3 size: 16 residues. In nucleotides, the CDR3 is TGCAGTGCCCTCCCCGCTAGCGGGAGAATCAGGAACATTCAGTACTTC. Translation: CSALPASGRIRNIQYF.

This clonotype was picked up many times. The chain links TRBV5-1 to TRBJ2-5, with no clear D. CDR3 length: 13 amino acids. Trimming took 4 bases from V and 1 from J, leaving 8 bases between them. Germline CDR1 and CDR2: SGHRS and YFSETQ. The CDR3 protein is CASSPRRQETQYF. The CDR3 nucleotides read TGCGCCAGCAGCCCCAGGCGCCAAGAGACCCAGTACTTC.

This clonotype has only one observation. A much larger clone differs by one base, so this may be a read error. The chain employs TRBV5-1 and TRBJ2-6; no clear D. The CDR3 spans 16 residues. Germline V gene sequence: CDR1 SGHRS, CDR2 YFSETQ. Trimming took 3 bases from V and 1 from J, leaving 11 bases between them. The chain's CDR3 is CASSSRWISGANVLTF. The CDR3 DNA reads TGCGCCAGCAGCTCTCGTTGGATATCTGGGGCCAACGTCCTGACTTTC. Full variable domain (remainder filled in from reference TRBV5-1 and TRBJ2-6): KAGVTQTPRYLIKTRGQQVTLSCSPISGHRSVSWYQQTPGQGLQFLFEYFSETQRNKGNFPGRFSGRQFSNSRSEMNVSTLELGDSALYLCASSSRWISGANVLTFGAGSRLTVL.

This clonotype showed up many times. This chain joins TRBV5-1 and TRBJ2-1, with 8 bases lining up with TRBD2. Trimming at V came to 2 bases and at J to 4 bases, leaving 5 bases not matched to a gene. This CDR3 has 15 amino acids. Germline V lookup: CDR1 SGHRS, CDR2 YFSETQ. The CDR3 is CASSFGGASYNEQFF. CDR3 nucleotides: TGCGCCAGCAGCTTCGGGGGGGCTTCATACAATGAGCAGTTCTTC.

Ten or more counts support this clonotype. This rearrangement joins TRBV29-1 to TRBJ2-1; 9 bases are shared with TRBD2. V dropped 2 bases and J dropped 15; count of bases not matched to a gene: 11. Germline values: CDR1 SQVTM, CDR2 ANQGSEA. The CDR3 totals 13 residues. The chain's CDR3 is CSVESVGGRAGFF. The CDR3 DNA reads TGCAGCGTTGAATCAGTGGGCGGGAGGGCCGGGTTCTTC.

This clonotype is a singleton in its sample. This chain connects TRBV20-1 to TRBJ2-7; 9 nucleotides agree with TRBD1. Germline V gene sequence: CDR1 DFQATT, CDR2 SNEGSKA (reference sequence). The CDR3 extends over 13 amino acids. Losses at the gene ends were 6 bases for V and 0 bases for J; bases not matched to a gene: 3. DNA of the CDR3: TGCAGTGCCGAGGGACAGGGCTCCTACGAGCAGTACTTC. This sequence encodes CSAEGQGSYEQYF.

The V gene is TRBV20-1, the J gene TRBJ2-7; 8 bases are a match to TRBD2. Per the germline V gene, CDR1 is DFQATT and CDR2 is SNEGSKA (reference sequence). V shed 6 bases and J 6 bases; nucleotides not matched to a gene: 13. The CDR3 has 14 amino acids. CDR3 bases: TGCAGTGCAATCGAGCCGGGACTAGGAGCCGAGCAGTACTTC. It codes for CSAIEPGLGAEQYF.

Ten or more counts support this clonotype. The chain links TRBV29-1 to TRBJ2-5; D is unresolved. CDR1 SQVTM and CDR2 ANQGSEA come from the germline V gene. The CDR3 is made up of 11 amino acids. V lost 0 bases to trimming and J lost 5 bases, with 4 bases between them. The CDR3 loop reads CSVEEGETQYF. DNA of the CDR3: TGCAGCGTTGAAGAGGGCGAGACCCAGTACTTC.

This clonotype has ten or more counts. The V and J genes are TRBV12-3 or TRBV12-4 and TRBJ1-1, with TRBD1 identical over 7 bases. With V trimmed by 6 bases and J by 1 base, 2 bases remained unmatched. The CDR3 is 13 residues long. The CDR3 here is CASRRGQNTEAFF. The CDR3 DNA follows: TGTGCCAGCAGGAGGGGGCAGAACACTGAAGCTTTCTTT.

This clonotype was counted ten times or more. The chain is built from TRBV6-1 and TRBJ2-3; D gene unclear. V gave up 10 bases and J gave up 2 bases, with 22 bases separating them. The CDR3 is 16 amino acids. Germline CDR1 MNHNS, CDR2 SASEGT. The CDR3 DNA reads as TGTGCCACCACGCCTCTCCAACATTCATACACAGATACGCAGTATTTT. It translates to CATTPLQHSYTDTQYF.

This clonotype was picked up many times. V gene TRBV5-1 combines with J gene TRBJ2-6; no clear D gene. The germline CDR1 and CDR2 sequences are SGHRS and YFSETQ. The germline V and J ends were trimmed by 0 bases and 5 bases, with 9 bases remaining between them. The CDR3 spans 15 residues. CDR3 sequence reads: CASSLVTLWANVLTF. The CDR3 DNA is TGCGCCAGCAGCTTGGTCACCCTCTGGGCCAACGTCCTGACTTTC.

This clonotype was counted at least ten times. The gene calls are TRBV29-1 and TRBJ2-7; D gene uncertain. Germline CDR1 SQVTM, CDR2 ANQGSEA. V lost 4 bases and J 0 bases, leaving 10 bases between the germline ends. This CDR3 region has 13 residues. The CDR3 DNA reads as TGCAGCGTTGCCTCTGGCAGCTCCTACGAGCAGTACTTC. It is translated as CSVASGSSYEQYF.

The chain recombines TRBV12-3 or TRBV12-4 with TRBJ2-7; D is possibly TRBD2 (6 bases). CDR3 length equals 15 residues. Trimming left V 3 bases short and J 7 bases short, with 19 bases between. The CDR3 region is CASSFSGSVIGEQYF. CDR3 nucleotides: TGTGCCAGCAGTTTTAGCGGCAGCGTTATAGGGGAGCAGTACTTC.

Ten or more counts support this clonotype. The chain employs TRBV5-1 and TRBJ2-7, with 10 bases that match TRBD1. Looked up from germline, CDR1 is SGHRS and CDR2 is YFSETQ. CDR3 size: 17 residues. J was trimmed by 4 bases and V by 4 bases; bases with no gene match: 14. The CDR3 bases are TGCGCCAGCAGCGGCGGCGGGACAGGGGAAATCGGATACGAGCAGTACTTC. It codes for CASSGGGTGEIGYEQYF.

This clonotype came up many times. V usage is TRBV20-1 and J usage is TRBJ2-3; 9 nucleotides agree with TRBD2. V lost 5 bases, J lost 3 bases, and 12 bases stayed unmatched. Germline V gene data show CDR1 as DFQATT and CDR2 as SNEGSKA (reference sequence). The CDR3 sequence is 16 residues long. The CDR3 spells CSAAPPSSGVTDTQYF. CDR3 in DNA: TGCAGTGCTGCCCCTCCTTCTAGCGGGGTAACAGATACGCAGTATTTT.

This clonotype came up many times. J is TRBJ2-5 and V is TRBV6-5, with TRBD1 matching 8 bases. The trim removed 8 bases at V and 6 bases at J, leaving 8 bases unmatched. The CDR3 is 13 residues long. Germline CDR1 MNHEY, CDR2 SVGAGI. CDR3 in DNA: TGTGCCAGCGTATTCGACAGGGGTCAGACCCAGTACTTC. Protein product: CASVFDRGQTQYF.

This clonotype was seen ten or more times. The chain links TRBV7-2 to TRBJ2-3; D gene ambiguous. CDR1 and CDR2 from the germline V gene are SGHTA and FQGNSA. Deletions cut 8 bases from V and 7 bases from J, with 16 bases between. This CDR3 spans 13 amino acids. CDR3 in amino acids: CASGEHYSHTQYF. The CDR3 region has the DNA TGTGCCAGCGGGGAACACTATAGTCATACGCAGTATTTT.

This clonotype was seen many times. V and J are TRBV28 and TRBJ2-7, with D uncertain. The V gene lost 5 bases and the J gene lost 7 bases, with 12 bases spanning the gap. The CDR3 loop spans 12 amino acids. In germline, CDR1 is MDHEN, CDR2 SYDVKM. The CDR3 spells CASSRNWREQYF. The CDR3 DNA follows: TGTGCCAGCAGTCGGAATTGGCGGGAGCAGTACTTC. Filled out from reference TRBV28 and TRBJ2-7, the complete variable domain reads DVKVTQSSRYLVKRTGEKVFLECVQDMDHENMFWYRQDPGLGLRLIYFSYDVKMKEKGDIPEGYSVSREKKERFSLILESASTNQTSMYLCASSRNWREQYFGPGTRLTVT.

The chain couples TRBV18 to TRBJ2-7; D unclear. The CDR3 totals 13 residues. Looked up from germline, CDR1 is KGHSH and CDR2 is LQKENI. Between the trimmed V and J ends, which lost 2 bases and 3 bases, there was a span of 8 bases. CDR3: CASSPWAFYEQYF. In DNA, the CDR3 is TGTGCCAGCTCACCATGGGCTTTCTACGAGCAGTACTTC.

V usage is TRBV12-3 or TRBV12-4 and J usage is TRBJ2-5, with D possibly matching TRBD1 (5 bases). Trimming took off 0 bases at V and 1 base at J, with 6 bases between the two ends. CDR3 length equals 14 residues. The CDR3 nucleotides are TGTGCCAGCAGTTTAGCAGGGGCCCAAGAGACCCAGTACTTC. This sequence encodes CASSLAGAQETQYF.

The genes are TRBV2 and TRBJ2-7; D may be TRBD1 (6 bases). Trimming pared 5 bases from V and 0 bases from J, leaving 14 bases between. Germline V CDR1 and CDR2: SNHLY, FYNNEI. CDR3 length: 15 residues. Here the CDR3 reads CASSKGTPSSYEQYF. DNA for the CDR3: TGTGCCAGCAGTAAGGGGACACCCAGCTCCTACGAGCAGTACTTC.

This clonotype was found many times. The J gene is TRBJ2-7, the V gene TRBV5-1; 8 positions agree with TRBD2. The CDR3 is 18 residues long. Looked up from germline, CDR1 is SGHRS and CDR2 is YFSETQ. V was clipped by 1 base and J by 1 base; unmatched bases: 13. The CDR3 reads CASSLSFSLIAGSYEQYF. The CDR3 region has the DNA TGCGCCAGCAGCTTGAGTTTTTCGCTGATAGCGGGGTCCTACGAGCAGTACTTC.

This clonotype has just a few counts. The chain employs TRBV19 and TRBJ2-1; 8 bases match TRBD2. J gave up 6 bases and V 3 bases, and 7 bases lay outside the gene matches. The CDR3 has 15 residues. The germline gives CDR1 LNHDA, CDR2 SQIVND (reference sequence). The CDR3, as DNA: TGTGCCAGTAGTATCACTAGCGGAGGCCGCAATGAGCAGTTCTTC. This codes for CASSITSGGRNEQFF.

The rearrangement joins TRBV12-3 or TRBV12-4 to TRBJ2-5, with a weak D call TRBD2 (5 bases). The CDR3 spans 14 residues. With 2 bases removed from V and 5 bases from J, the gap between germline ends came to 12 bases. CDR3 bases: TGTGCCAGCAGTTTAAGTGGGAGTCGGGAGACCCAGTACTTC. Translated, it gives CASSLSGSRETQYF.

This clonotype has a handful of counts. This chain joins TRBV18 and TRBJ1-1; D remains ambiguous. Germline CDR1 reads KGHSH; CDR2 reads LQKENI. There are 14 residues in the CDR3. V was shortened by 3 bases and J by 2 bases, with 10 bases between the two germline ends. CDR3 protein: CASSPYEGNTEAFF. CDR3 in DNA: TGTGCCAGCTCACCTTATGAGGGAAACACTGAAGCTTTCTTT.

For this clonotype: This may stem from a read error, because a much larger clone lies one nucleotide away. The chain couples TRBV29-1 to TRBJ2-2; possibly TRBD1 or TRBD2 for D (5 bases each). Germline loops: CDR1 SQVTM, CDR2 ANQGSEA. The CDR3 consists of 12 residues. The CDR3 DNA reads TGCAGCGTCCGTGGGGACCCCGGGGACCTGTTTTTT. Protein product: CSVRGDPGDLFF.

This clonotype was found many times. The V call is TRBV29-1, the J call TRBJ2-7, with TRBD2 as a possible D gene (5 bases). Per germline, CDR1 SQVTM and CDR2 ANQGSEA. Deletions cut 6 bases from V and 2 bases from J, with 20 bases between. The CDR3 covers 15 residues. CDR3 DNA: TGCAGCGTGAGCCTCCGGGTCCCCGGGGCCTACGAGCAGTACTTC. Translating gives CSVSLRVPGAYEQYF.